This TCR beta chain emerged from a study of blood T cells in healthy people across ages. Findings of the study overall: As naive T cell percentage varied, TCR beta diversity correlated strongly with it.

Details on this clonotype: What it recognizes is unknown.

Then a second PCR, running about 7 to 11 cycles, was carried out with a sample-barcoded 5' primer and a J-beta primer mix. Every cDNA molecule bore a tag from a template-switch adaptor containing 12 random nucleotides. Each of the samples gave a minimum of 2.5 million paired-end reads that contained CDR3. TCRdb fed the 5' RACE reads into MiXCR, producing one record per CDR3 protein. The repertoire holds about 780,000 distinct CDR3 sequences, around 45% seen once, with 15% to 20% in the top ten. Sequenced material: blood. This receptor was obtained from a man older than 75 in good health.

The CDR3 bases are TGTGCCAGCAGCGTCACAGGGGGCGCCGATGAAAAACTGTTTTTT. Translating gives CASSVTGGADEKLFF. The chain links TRBV9 to TRBJ1-4; 9 bases fit TRBD1. The CDR3 is 15 amino acids. The V gene end was trimmed by 2 bases and the J gene end by 6 bases; junction bases not matched to a gene: 5. Germline-derived CDR1 and CDR2 are SGDLS and YYNGEE. The whole variable domain, remainder taken from reference TRBV9 and TRBJ1-4, is DSGVTQTPKHLITATGQRVTLRCSPRSGDLSVYWYQQSLDQGLQFLIQYYNGEERAKGNILERFSAQQFPDLHSELNLSSLELGDSALYFCASSVTGGADEKLFFGSGTQLSVL.